This T cell receptor beta chain was recovered during a study of technical replicates of blood from several donors. The protocol was immunoSEQ multiplex PCR, while the TCRdb copy is restricted to in-frame clones and leaves out a portion. The data show 95,000 to 100,000 clones, with nearly 96% seen just once and 0.21% held by the top ten. The CDR3 consists of 17 residues. Germline V CDR1 and CDR2: SGHKS, YYEKEE (reference sequence). Trimming pared 4 bases from V and 7 bases from J, leaving 24 bases between. Sample: T cells isolated from PBMCs. The receptor was derived from a human donor in good health. This chain uses TRBV5-5 with TRBJ2-1; D might be TRBD1 (6 bases). CDR3 protein: CASSRGRQVVSFNEQFF. CDR3 nucleotides: TGTGCCAGCAGCAGGGGAAGACAGGTCGTCAGTTTTAATGAGCAGTTCTTC.